What follows is one T cell receptor beta chain and its context. Its antigen is not known. This record belongs to a study of vaccination and CD4 T cells after COVID-19. Study in general: Controls had a CEFX pool, an HIV-1 Nef pool, or no peptide added.

Treatment here: roughly 10-day PBMC culture with coronavirus spike peptide pools or control peptides (ViraFEST assay). Sequence data for DNA of cultured CD4+ T cells were generated by the Oncomine TCR Beta short-read assay. TCRdb re-derived calls from the PCR reads in MiXCR, one entry per CDR3 protein. Among about 20,000 distinct CDR3 sequences listed, 38% were seen once. The study, taken as a whole, reports: Only relatively few convalescent patients were studied, and early post-infection timepoints were not analyzed.

The sequencing here drew on CD4+ T cells from blood, cultured in vitro, taken before SARS-CoV-2 vaccination. The sequence was collected from a human donor who received a COVID-19 vaccine.

The CDR3 loop is CAITGNRHNEQFF. CDR3 nucleotides: TGCGCCATTACAGGGAATCGACACAATGAGCAGTTCTTC. The chain links TRBV10-1 to TRBJ2-1, with D tentatively TRBD1 (6 bases). The CDR3 runs to 13 residues. Germline assignment: CDR1 WNHNN and CDR2 SYGVQD (reference sequence). Deletions cut 10 bases from V and 5 bases from J, with 15 bases between.